The rows below give T cell receptor beta chains drawn from one sample of a study of blood T cell repertoires in COVID-19. Sequencing was performed with immunoSEQ multiplex PCR; in TCRdb, only in-frame clones are kept and a portion is missing. Counted here are over 250,000 clones, 89% occurring once; the ten biggest clones make up around an eighth. Sequenced sample: peripheral blood. The receptors derive from a woman aged 60-75 years with acute or convalescent COVID-19. Each CDR3 is given with its conserved first and last residue. Each record gives: D gene, clone size, V gene, CDR3 length, J gene, CDR3 DNA, CDR3 protein. The D gene is left open where the match is weak. Where a row states a size, it is once, few, many or the class of an expanded clone; other rows omit it.

>NA|NA|TRBV6-4|13|TRBJ2-1
TGTGCCAGCAGTGACTGGAGGGTCAATGAGCAGTTCTTC
CASSDWRVNEQFF
>NA|NA|TRBV28|16|TRBJ1-4
TGTGCCAGCAGTTTTACCCCTCACAGGTCGAGGGAAAAACTGTTTTTT
CASSFTPHRSREKLFF
>TRBD1|NA|TRBV28|15|TRBJ2-3
TGTGCCAGCAGTTCGCCAGGGGGTTCCGCAGATACGCAGTATTTT
CASSSPGGSADTQYF
>NA|NA|TRBV21-1|20|TRBJ1-2
TGTGCCAGCCTAAAGGCCCACCATGGGGGCTGGTGGATATCTAACTATGGCTACACCTTC
CASLKAHHGGWWISNYGYTF
>TRBD1|NA|TRBV10-3|12|TRBJ1-2
TGTGCCCACCGGGACAGGGACTATGGCTACACCTTC
CAHRDRDYGYTF
>TRBD1|NA|TRBV19|16|TRBJ1-5
TGTGCCAGTCGAAGGGCAGGACAGGGCGGCAATCAGCCCCAGCATTTT
CASRRAGQGGNQPQHF
>NA|NA|TRBV4-3|15|TRBJ2-2
TGCGCCAGCAGCCAAGGAGCGGGCCCCGCCGGGGAGCTGTTTTTT
CASSQGAGPAGELFF
>TRBD2|NA|TRBV7-2|15|TRBJ2-7
TGTGCCAGCAGCTTAATCTGGACTAGCACCGAAGAGCAGTACTTC
CASSLIWTSTEEQYF
>NA|NA|TRBV27|14|TRBJ2-7
TGTGCCAGCAGTTTAGAGGGCAGCTCCTACGAGCAGTACTTC
CASSLEGSSYEQYF
>NA|NA|TRBV5-4|14|TRBJ1-1
TGTGCCAGCAGCTTGACAGCCGTGGGCACTGAAGCTTTCTTT
CASSLTAVGTEAFF
>TRBD2|NA|TRBV2|14|TRBJ2-2
TGTGCCACTCTAAGCGGGGCGAACACCGGGGAGCTGTTTTTT
CATLSGANTGELFF
>NA|few|TRBV5-1|12|TRBJ2-1
TGCGCCAGCAGCGTCGGGGGTGATGAGCAGTTCTTC
CASSVGGDEQFF
>NA|NA|TRBV27|13|TRBJ2-5
TGTGCCAGCAGTAGGGGCTCCCAAGAGACCCAGTACTTC
CASSRGSQETQYF
>TRBD2|NA|TRBV6-5|15|TRBJ2-5
TGTGCCAGCAGCTCACTAGCGGGAGGATCAGAGACCCAGTACTTC
CASSSLAGGSETQYF
>TRBD2|NA|TRBV7-2|14|TRBJ2-7
TGTGCCAGCAGCTTGGGACTAGCGGGCTACGAGCAGTACTTC
CASSLGLAGYEQYF
>TRBD1|NA|TRBV6-6|13|TRBJ2-7
TGTGCCAGCAGTTCACAGGGGGCCTACGAGCAGTACTTC
CASSSQGAYEQYF
>NA|NA|TRBV28|13|TRBJ1-3
TGTGGAGCGACAGAATTCTCTGGAAACACCATATATTTT
CGATEFSGNTIYF
>NA|NA|TRBV29-1|14|TRBJ2-6
TGCAGCGTTGGACAGCTCTCTGGGGCCAACGTCCTGACTTTC
CSVGQLSGANVLTF
>NA|NA|TRBV30|14|TRBJ1-6
TGTGCCGGACTCGGGGAGGCGGGTAATTCACCCCTCCACTTT
CAGLGEAGNSPLHF
>NA|NA|TRBV4-3|13|TRBJ2-3
TGCGCCAGCAGCCAAGATGACGGGGATACGCAGTATTTT
CASSQDDGDTQYF
>TRBD1|NA|TRBV19|16|TRBJ1-2
TGTGCCAGTAGTACGGACAGGGTTTCGTTTTTTGGCGGCTACACCTTC
CASSTDRVSFFGGYTF
>TRBD1|NA|TRBV10-3|14|TRBJ2-7
TGTGCCATCAGTGAAGGACAGGGCCCTTACGAGCAGTACTTC
CAISEGQGPYEQYF
>TRBD1|once|TRBV5-1|15|TRBJ2-5
TGCGCCAGCAGCTTAACCGGGACAGGGGCGGAGACCCAGTACTTC
CASSLTGTGAETQYF
>TRBD1|NA|TRBV19|14|TRBJ2-7
TGTGCCAGTGCGACGGGACAGGGGCCCTCCGAGCAGTACTTC
CASATGQGPSEQYF
>TRBD1|NA|TRBV10-2|13|TRBJ1-5
TGCGCCAGCAGACAGGGGGCAGGACAGCCCCAGCATTTT
CASRQGAGQPQHF
>TRBD1|NA|TRBV5-4|15|TRBJ2-1
TGTGCCAGCAGCTTGATGACAGGGGCGGACGGTGAGCAGTTCTTC
CASSLMTGADGEQFF
>TRBD1|NA|TRBV6-2/TRBV6-3|17|TRBJ1-5
TGTGCCAGCAGTTCACACCAGGGGGCGCCAGGAGGACAGCCCCAGCATTTT
CASSSHQGAPGGQPQHF
>TRBD2|once|TRBV10-3|14|TRBJ2-1
TGTGCCATCGACCGGGCGGGAGGGCCTAATGAGCAGTTCTTC
CAIDRAGGPNEQFF
>NA|NA|TRBV25-1|15|TRBJ2-5
TGTGCCAGCAGTGAATACGGCAGGGTGAGGAAGACCCAGTACTTC
CASSEYGRVRKTQYF
>NA|NA|TRBV12-3/TRBV12-4|13|TRBJ2-7
TGTGCCAGCAGTTTACCAGGGGCCTACGAGCAGTACTTC
CASSLPGAYEQYF
>NA|NA|TRBV30|12|TRBJ1-4
TGTGCCTGTGACAACGCTAATGAAAAACTGTTTTTT
CACDNANEKLFF
>NA|once|TRBV20-1|14|TRBJ1-5
TGCAGTGCTAGTTCCCAGTATAGCAATCAGCCCCAGCATTTT
CSASSQYSNQPQHF
>NA|NA|TRBV10-3|14|TRBJ1-2
TGTGCCACCCCTCGGGCGGAGGAGAACTATGGCTACACCTTC
CATPRAEENYGYTF
>NA|NA|TRBV28|15|TRBJ2-7
TGTGCCAGCAGTTTAATGGGAGGATTGACCTACGAGCAGTACTTC
CASSLMGGLTYEQYF
>TRBD1|NA|TRBV18|15|TRBJ2-5
TGTGCCAGCGCCCCGAGAGAGGGGGCCCAAGAGACCCAGTACTTC
CASAPREGAQETQYF
>NA|NA|TRBV4-3|14|TRBJ1-1
TGCGCCAGCAGCTCCTATGGAGGGGACACTGAAGCTTTCTTT
CASSSYGGDTEAFF
>NA|NA|TRBV7-3|16|TRBJ2-2
TGTGCCAGCAGCCCTACCCCAAGCTTCAACACCGGGGAGCTGTTTTTT
CASSPTPSFNTGELFF
>NA|NA|TRBV9|15|TRBJ1-1
TGTGCCAGCAGCCCAGAGATACAGATGAACACTGAAGCTTTCTTT
CASSPEIQMNTEAFF
>NA|NA|TRBV7-2|14|TRBJ1-5
TGTGCCAGCAGCTTAGTACCTAATCTTCAGCCCCAGCATTTT
CASSLVPNLQPQHF
>TRBD1|NA|TRBV2|16|TRBJ1-2
TGTGCCAGCACCAATAGGGTGACAGGGGACAACTATGGCTACACCTTC
CASTNRVTGDNYGYTF
>NA|NA|TRBV10-3|15|TRBJ2-1
TGTGCCATCAGGGGGGGACAGAGCTCCTACAATGAGCAGTTCTTC
CAIRGGQSSYNEQFF
>NA|NA|TRBV3-1/TRBV3-2|16|TRBJ2-2
TGTGCCAGCAGCCAAGAAAGACAGGCGCTCACCGGGGAGCTGTTTTTT
CASSQERQALTGELFF
>NA|NA|TRBV7-9|14|TRBJ1-5
TGTGCCAGCAGCTTAGCAGGGGTAGGTCAGCCCCAGCATTTT
CASSLAGVGQPQHF
>TRBD1|NA|TRBV14|14|TRBJ1-1
TGTGCCAGCAGTCAGACAGGGATGGGGCTGGAAGCTTTCTTT
CASSQTGMGLEAFF
>NA|NA|TRBV11-2|14|TRBJ2-7
TGTGCCAGCAGCTCCCTTGGCGGGGCCTACGAGCAGTACTTC
CASSSLGGAYEQYF
>NA|NA|TRBV7-8|14|TRBJ2-7
TGTGCCAGCAGCTTAGGATCAGGGCGGTGGGAGCAGTACTTC
CASSLGSGRWEQYF
>TRBD2|NA|TRBV9|16|TRBJ2-1
TGTGCCAGCAGCGTTAGCGGGGGAACCTCCTACAATGAGCAGTTCTTC
CASSVSGGTSYNEQFF
>NA|NA|TRBV27|13|TRBJ1-5
TGTGCCAGCAGCCCAGGGTGGCATCAGCCCCAGCATTTT
CASSPGWHQPQHF
>TRBD1|NA|TRBV7-9|17|TRBJ1-5
TGTGCCAGCAGCTTAGCTTCCGGACAGGGTGGTTTTCAGCCCCAGCATTTT
CASSLASGQGGFQPQHF
>TRBD1|NA|TRBV6-5|16|TRBJ1-1
TGTGCCAGCAGTTACTCCGGAAACAGGGGGAACACTGAAGCTTTCTTT
CASSYSGNRGNTEAFF
>NA|NA|TRBV2|15|TRBJ2-7
TGTGCCAGCAGTGCGACTTCCCCTGGGTCCTACGAGCAGTACTTC
CASSATSPGSYEQYF
>TRBD1|NA|TRBV24-1|16|TRBJ2-5
TGTGCCACCAGTGATTTCGGACAGGGCCGCCCAGAGACCCAGTACTTC
CATSDFGQGRPETQYF
>NA|NA|TRBV18|13|TRBJ1-2
TGTGCCAGCTCACCTACAGTGAGATCTGGCTACACCTTC
CASSPTVRSGYTF
>NA|NA|TRBV24-1|13|TRBJ2-1
TGTGCCACCAGTGAACCCCGAGAGAATGAGCAGTTCTTC
CATSEPRENEQFF